This is a list of T cell receptor beta chains from one sample in a study of regulatory T cells in long-lasting Graves disease. TCRdb fed the multiplex PCR reads into MiXCR, producing one record per CDR3 protein. The sample includes a few hundred thousand distinct CDR3 sequences, 20% to 25% of them seen just once. The source was peripheral blood mononuclear cells (PBMCs), collected when the disease was refractory, from a patient treated with antithyroid drugs. These receptors all come from a female donor with Graves disease. CDR3s include the opening cysteine and the closing phenylalanine or tryptophan. Each record gives: J gene, D gene, clone size, V gene, CDR3 protein, CDR3 DNA. The D gene is left open where the match is weak. Clone size, where shown, is once, few, many, or a class for clones that have expanded.

J: TRBJ2-5; D: NA; size: NA; V: TRBV4-1; CDR3: CASSQLKIKQETQYF; DNA: TGCGCCAGCAGCCAACTCAAAATCAAACAAGAGACCCAGTACTTC
J: TRBJ1-1; D: TRBD1; size: NA; V: TRBV6-5; CDR3: CASSYRGQNEAFF; DNA: TGTGCCAGCAGTTACCGGGGACAGAATGAAGCTTTCTTT
J: TRBJ2-5; D: TRBD2; size: few; V: TRBV11-2; CDR3: CASSLGLAGGPGETQYF; DNA: TGTGCCAGCAGCCTGGGACTAGCGGGAGGGCCGGGAGAGACCCAGTACTTC
J: TRBJ2-7; D: NA; size: NA; V: TRBV7-2; CDR3: CASSLNTDRIYEQYF; DNA: TGTGCCAGCAGCTTAAACACAGATAGAATCTACGAGCAGTACTTC
J: TRBJ1-1; D: NA; size: few; V: TRBV29-1; CDR3: CSVLPGFDRCGTFF; DNA: TGCAGCGTACTGCCAGGGTTCGACCGCTGTGGGACTTTCTTT
J: TRBJ2-7; D: TRBD1; size: NA; V: TRBV20-1; CDR3: CSARSGTGGSEQYF; DNA: TGCAGTGCTAGGTCCGGGACAGGGGGCTCCGAGCAGTACTTC
J: TRBJ2-3; D: NA; size: NA; V: TRBV7-9; CDR3: CASSLSVGGADTQYF; DNA: TGTGCCAGCAGCTTATCGGTAGGGGGAGCAGATACGCAGTATTTT
J: TRBJ1-6; D: NA; size: many; V: TRBV30; CDR3: CAWSTGEGNSPLHF; DNA: TGTGCCTGGAGTACCGGGGAGGGTAATTCACCCCTCCACTTT
J: TRBJ1-2; D: NA; size: few; V: TRBV30; CDR3: CAWSVAVYYGYTF; DNA: TGTGCCTGGAGTGTAGCAGTATACTATGGCTACACCTTC
J: TRBJ1-2; D: NA; size: NA; V: TRBV29-1; CDR3: CSAALGGFGYTF; DNA: TGCAGCGCGGCCCTGGGGGGGTTTGGCTACACCTTC
J: TRBJ2-3; D: NA; size: NA; V: TRBV7-2; CDR3: CASSLGQGSITDTQYF; DNA: TGTGCCAGCAGCTTGGGCCAGGGGTCAATCACAGATACGCAGTATTTT
J: TRBJ1-5; D: NA; size: few; V: TRBV19; CDR3: CASSINSLSNQPQHF; DNA: TGTGCCAGTAGTATCAATAGTCTTAGCAATCAGCCCCAGCATTTT
J: TRBJ2-7; D: TRBD2; size: few; V: TRBV2; CDR3: CASSGDSGRMGNEQYF; DNA: TGTGCCAGCAGTGGAGATAGCGGGAGGATGGGGAACGAGCAGTACTTC
J: TRBJ1-2; D: NA; size: NA; V: TRBV29-1; CDR3: CSVEGQILNYGYTF; DNA: TGCAGCGTTGAAGGACAGATACTTAACTATGGCTACACCTTC
J: TRBJ1-5; D: NA; size: few; V: TRBV7-8; CDR3: CASSPRSPLSGNQPQHF; DNA: TGTGCCAGCAGCCCCCGATCCCCGTTATCGGGCAATCAGCCCCAGCATTTT
J: TRBJ1-2; D: TRBD1; size: NA; V: TRBV18; CDR3: CASSLQQGFYGYTF; DNA: TGTGCCAGCTCACTACAACAGGGGTTCTATGGCTACACCTTC
J: TRBJ2-7; D: NA; size: NA; V: TRBV5-1; CDR3: CASSLDWMEGHSYEQYF; DNA: TGCGCCAGCAGCTTGGACTGGATGGAGGGGCACTCCTACGAGCAGTACTTC
J: TRBJ1-2; D: TRBD1; size: many; V: TRBV27; CDR3: CASSPGQVGTGGYTF; DNA: TGTGCCAGCAGTCCGGGACAGGTGGGGACAGGAGGCTACACCTTC
J: TRBJ1-1; D: NA; size: NA; V: TRBV5-1; CDR3: CASSYTGTNTEAFF; DNA: TGCGCCAGCAGCTACACCGGGACGAACACTGAAGCTTTCTTT
J: TRBJ1-5; D: TRBD1; size: NA; V: TRBV20-1; CDR3: CSAIGRQGGDQPQHF; DNA: TGCAGTGCTATAGGACGGCAGGGGGGGGATCAGCCCCAGCATTTT
J: TRBJ1-2; D: NA; size: NA; V: TRBV19; CDR3: CASSISGQEGYTF; DNA: TGTGCCAGTAGTATTTCGGGTCAGGAGGGCTACACCTTC
J: TRBJ1-1; D: NA; size: NA; V: TRBV20-1; CDR3: CSATKVNTEAFF; DNA: TGCAGTGCTACAAAAGTAAACACTGAAGCTTTCTTT
J: TRBJ2-4; D: NA; size: NA; V: TRBV7-9; CDR3: CASSRSQVAGGKNIQYF; DNA: TGTGCCAGCAGCCGGAGTCAGGTGGCAGGCGGCAAAAACATTCAGTACTTC
J: TRBJ1-2; D: TRBD1; size: NA; V: TRBV30; CDR3: CAWGTGQGNGYTF; DNA: TGTGCCTGGGGCACGGGACAGGGAAACGGCTACACCTTC
J: TRBJ2-7; D: TRBD2; size: many; V: TRBV2; CDR3: CASSELAGAGEQYF; DNA: TGTGCCAGCAGTGAACTAGCCGGAGCGGGGGAGCAGTACTTC
J: TRBJ2-7; D: NA; size: NA; V: TRBV20-1; CDR3: CSARAWGSLYEQYF; DNA: TGCAGTGCTAGAGCGTGGGGGAGCTTGTACGAGCAGTACTTC
J: TRBJ2-3; D: TRBD2; size: few; V: TRBV20-1; CDR3: CSARVPLAGMTDTQYF; DNA: TGCAGTGCTAGAGTCCCCCTAGCGGGAATGACAGATACGCAGTATTTT
J: TRBJ1-2; D: TRBD1; size: many; V: TRBV2; CDR3: CASRIATGFGGYTF; DNA: TGTGCCAGCAGAATAGCGACAGGGTTTGGGGGCTACACCTTC
J: TRBJ1-2; D: TRBD1; size: many; V: TRBV7-9; CDR3: CASSFYQGAQGYTF; DNA: TGTGCCAGCAGCTTTTATCAGGGGGCGCAGGGCTACACCTTC
J: TRBJ2-1; D: NA; size: NA; V: TRBV7-2; CDR3: CASSLLGTQGREQFF; DNA: TGTGCCAGCAGCTTATTAGGGACACAGGGTCGGGAGCAGTTCTTC
J: TRBJ1-1; D: NA; size: NA; V: TRBV7-9; CDR3: CASSLVGLPEASF; DNA: TGTGCCAGCAGCTTAGTAGGACTGCCTGAAGCTTCCTTT
J: TRBJ2-7; D: NA; size: NA; V: TRBV15; CDR3: CATSREGSGSYEQYF; DNA: TGTGCCACCAGCAGAGAAGGTAGCGGATCCTACGAGCAGTACTTC
J: TRBJ1-1; D: TRBD1; size: NA; V: TRBV29-1; CDR3: CSVDRYSGTEAFF; DNA: TGCAGCGTGGACAGGTATTCGGGAACTGAAGCTTTCTTT
J: TRBJ1-5; D: TRBD1; size: NA; V: TRBV5-8; CDR3: CASSSGTGTYSNQPQHF; DNA: TGTGCCAGCAGCTCCGGGACAGGAACTTATAGCAATCAGCCCCAGCATTTT
J: TRBJ1-1; D: TRBD1; size: few; V: TRBV20-1; CDR3: CSRAGTGTGRAFF; DNA: TGCAGTCGCGCCGGAACCGGGACAGGGCGAGCTTTCTTT
J: TRBJ1-1; D: NA; size: many; V: TRBV25-1; CDR3: CASSGRAETGLFDTEAFF; DNA: TGTGCCAGCAGTGGAAGGGCGGAGACAGGTCTTTTCGACACTGAAGCTTTCTTT
J: TRBJ2-5; D: TRBD2; size: NA; V: TRBV18; CDR3: CASSPPIAGVGETQYF; DNA: TGTGCCAGCTCACCACCGATAGCGGGAGTTGGAGAGACCCAGTACTTC
J: TRBJ2-7; D: NA; size: NA; V: TRBV5-6; CDR3: CASSFAGNFYEQYF; DNA: TGTGCCAGCAGCTTCGCAGGGAACTTCTACGAGCAGTACTTC
J: TRBJ1-5; D: TRBD1; size: few; V: TRBV12-3/TRBV12-4; CDR3: CASSLGTGGWQPQHF; DNA: TGTGCCAGCAGTTTAGGGACAGGAGGCTGGCAGCCCCAGCATTTT
J: TRBJ1-5; D: TRBD1; size: few; V: TRBV5-6; CDR3: CASSLNRGFSNQPQHF; DNA: TGTGCCAGCAGCTTGAACAGGGGATTTAGCAATCAGCCCCAGCATTTT
J: TRBJ1-5; D: TRBD1; size: many; V: TRBV30; CDR3: CAWSVGRGNQPQHF; DNA: TGTGCCTGGAGTGTCGGCAGGGGGAATCAGCCCCAGCATTTT
J: TRBJ2-7; D: NA; size: few; V: TRBV3-1; CDR3: CASSQDRDLPSNQQYF; DNA: TGTGCCAGCAGCCAAGACCGGGACCTCCCGTCTAACCAGCAGTACTTC
J: TRBJ1-1; D: TRBD1; size: few; V: TRBV19; CDR3: CASIDRENTEAFF; DNA: TGTGCCAGTATCGACAGGGAGAACACTGAAGCTTTCTTT
J: TRBJ1-4; D: NA; size: few; V: TRBV14; CDR3: CASSRSPVVEKLFF; DNA: TGTGCCAGCAGCCGATCCCCCGTCGTGGAAAAACTGTTTTTT
J: TRBJ1-3; D: TRBD1; size: NA; V: TRBV7-2; CDR3: CASSPGQGGNTIYF; DNA: TGTGCCAGCAGCCCGGGACAGGGTGGAAACACCATATATTTC
J: TRBJ2-7; D: TRBD1; size: few; V: TRBV18; CDR3: CASSPRPQGHEQYF; DNA: TGTGCCAGCTCACCGCGGCCACAGGGGCACGAGCAGTACTTC
J: TRBJ2-2; D: NA; size: many; V: TRBV11-3; CDR3: CASSSSRSTGELFF; DNA: TGTGCCAGCAGCAGTTCAAGGAGCACCGGGGAGCTGTTTTTT
J: TRBJ1-2; D: TRBD1; size: NA; V: TRBV9; CDR3: CASKDRGNGYTF; DNA: TGTGCCAGCAAGGACAGGGGAAATGGCTACACCTTC
J: TRBJ2-2; D: NA; size: NA; V: TRBV29-1; CDR3: CSSRAGRYTGELFF; DNA: TGCAGCTCCCGGGCCGGCAGATACACCGGGGAGCTGTTTTTT
J: TRBJ2-4; D: NA; size: few; V: TRBV6-1; CDR3: CASSEDRTIYIQYF; DNA: TGTGCCAGCAGTGAGGACAGGACTATTTACATTCAGTACTTC
J: TRBJ2-1; D: TRBD1; size: NA; V: TRBV6-1; CDR3: CASSGGTGVGEQFF; DNA: TGTGCCAGCAGTGGCGGGACAGGGGTAGGTGAGCAGTTCTTC